Each of the 5 T cell receptor beta chains below was sequenced from the same sample in a study of blood T cell repertoires in COVID-19 (TCRdb year 2020). Libraries were prepared through the immunoSEQ multiplex PCR assay. As stored in TCRdb, this immuneACCESS dataset retains in-frame rearrangements with V and J assigned. A fraction of the clones does not appear; measured against another copy, unresolved V genes explain less than half of the discrepancy, and the remainder lacks a known reason. For this sample there are 75,000 or so clones; 88% appear just once. Approximately 30% of the sample lies in the top ten. The sequenced sample was peripheral blood. The receptors originated from a man aged 50-59 years with acute or convalescent COVID-19.

The V gene is TRBV3-1 (or the pseudogene TRBV3-2), the J gene TRBJ2-5, with 11 nucleotides matching TRBD2. CDR1 is LGHDT, CDR2 YNNKEL, per germline (reference sequence). J was trimmed by 3 bases and V by 1 base; bases with no gene match: 7. The CDR3 length is 17 residues. This chain's CDR3 is CASSQGDILAGEETQYF. Written as DNA, the CDR3 is TGTGCCAGCAGCCAAGGAGATATACTAGCGGGGGAAGAGACCCAGTACTTC.

In this sample, this clone turned up a few times. The rearrangement links TRBV3-1 (or the pseudogene TRBV3-2) to TRBJ1-2; D is possibly TRBD1 (6 bases). Germline CDR1 and CDR2: LGHDT and YNNKEL (reference sequence). V was pared by 0 bases and J by 12 bases, with 20 bases between. This CDR3 is 15 amino acids long. The CDR3 is CASSQEGGHSTGDTF. Here the CDR3 DNA reads TGTGCCAGCAGCCAAGAAGGGGGACACTCTACGGGCGACACCTTC.

J is TRBJ2-5 and V is TRBV5-4; D is uncertain. Germline CDR1 SGHNT, CDR2 YYREEE (reference sequence). The CDR3 consists of 13 residues. V dropped 2 bases and J dropped 3 bases, with 8 bases sitting between them. The CDR3 DNA sequence: TGTGCCAGCAGCTTAGATCCGGAAGAGACCCAGTACTTC. It is translated as CASSLDPEETQYF. The variable domain in full, completed from reference TRBV5-4 and TRBJ2-5, reads ETGVTQSPTHLIKTRGQQVTLRCSSQSGHNTVSWYQQALGQGPQFIFQYYREEENGRGNFPPRFSGLQFPNYSSELNVNALELDDSALYLCASSLDPEETQYFGPGTRLLVL.

V usage is TRBV5-1 and J usage is TRBJ2-7, with 10 bases that match TRBD1. The CDR3 extends over 13 amino acids. V lost 4 bases and J lost 6; bases outside the gene matches: 4. CDR1 SGHRS and CDR2 YFSETQ come from the germline V gene. The CDR3 sequence: CASSPRTGGEQYF. The CDR3 DNA sequence: TGCGCCAGCAGCCCAAGGACAGGGGGCGAGCAGTACTTC.

The rearrangement uses TRBV7-2 and TRBJ2-1; 9 bases agree with TRBD1. The CDR3 contains 15 residues. V shed 7 bases, J shed 11 bases, and the junction held 15 bases outside the gene matches. Germline loops: CDR1 SGHTA, CDR2 FQGNSA. In nucleotides, the CDR3 is TGTGCCAGCACCCCGGACCCTGGGACAGGGTCAAAGCAGTTCTTC. This translates into CASTPDPGTGSKQFF.